The rows below give T cell receptor beta chains drawn from one sample of a study of shared T cell receptors in the human thymus. Only in-frame clones appear in the TCRdb table, and some are missing; sequencing was by immunoSEQ multiplex PCR. The table lists over 650,000 clones, approximately 87% of them singletons. The same sample was also used in a study of human thymus T cells.

The sample was thymocytes. These receptors were collected from a boy less than two years old with a congenital heart defect. CDR3s include the opening cysteine and the closing phenylalanine or tryptophan. A D gene is named only where the DNA matches it firmly. For some rows the clone size is stated as once, few or many, or as a class when expanded; others skip it.

j_gene: TRBJ2-3
d_gene: -
v_gene: TRBV5-1
len: 15
abundance: -
CDR3nt: TGCGCCAGCATGCGGAACCCCTCTAGCACAGATACGCAGTATTTT
CDR3aa: CASMRNPSSTDTQYF

j_gene: TRBJ2-7
d_gene: TRBD1
v_gene: TRBV27
len: 19
abundance: -
CDR3nt: TGTGCCAGCACTTACCGTAACCCTCATACAGGGGTGCACTCCTACGAGCAGTACTTC
CDR3aa: CASTYRNPHTGVHSYEQYF

j_gene: TRBJ1-1
d_gene: TRBD1
v_gene: TRBV5-6
len: 18
abundance: -
CDR3nt: TGTGCCAGCAGCTTGCGAAGAGGACAGGGCATTATGAACACTGAAGCTTTCTTT
CDR3aa: CASSLRRGQGIMNTEAFF

j_gene: TRBJ1-1
d_gene: -
v_gene: TRBV14
len: 12
abundance: -
CDR3nt: TGTGCCAGCAGCCGCATAGGGGTTGAAGCTTTCTTT
CDR3aa: CASSRIGVEAFF

j_gene: TRBJ2-1
d_gene: TRBD2
v_gene: TRBV7-9
len: 18
abundance: -
CDR3nt: TGTGCCAGTAAACAGGGTATGGGGACTAGCGGGAGCAACAATGAGCAGTTCTTC
CDR3aa: CASKQGMGTSGSNNEQFF

j_gene: TRBJ2-1
d_gene: -
v_gene: TRBV5-4
len: 17
abundance: -
CDR3nt: TGTGCCAGCAGCTTGGGGACTACCTATAGCTCCTACAATGAGCAGTTCTTC
CDR3aa: CASSLGTTYSSYNEQFF

j_gene: TRBJ2-2
d_gene: TRBD2
v_gene: TRBV27
len: 18
abundance: once
CDR3nt: TGTGCCAGCAGTCCCAGGACTAGCGGGAGGGCCGGGACCGGGGAGCTGTTTTTT
CDR3aa: CASSPRTSGRAGTGELFF

j_gene: TRBJ1-5
d_gene: TRBD1
v_gene: TRBV6-6
len: 15
abundance: -
CDR3nt: TGTGCCAGCAGTTATCAAACAGGGGGCTCTCAGCCCCAGCATTTT
CDR3aa: CASSYQTGGSQPQHF

j_gene: TRBJ1-5
d_gene: TRBD1
v_gene: TRBV10-2
len: 16
abundance: -
CDR3nt: TGCGCCAGCAGTCTATGGAGTAACAGGGGGCATCAGCCCCAGCATTTT
CDR3aa: CASSLWSNRGHQPQHF

j_gene: TRBJ2-2
d_gene: -
v_gene: TRBV4-1
len: 15
abundance: -
CDR3nt: TGCGCCAGCATCGGGGTGAGGGTACACACCGGGGAGCTGTTTTTT
CDR3aa: CASIGVRVHTGELFF

j_gene: TRBJ2-5
d_gene: TRBD2
v_gene: TRBV7-9
len: 19
abundance: -
CDR3nt: TGTGCCAGCAGCTTAGAGCTCCCTAGCGGAGTTGCGTACCAAGAGACCCAGTACTTC
CDR3aa: CASSLELPSGVAYQETQYF

j_gene: TRBJ2-2
d_gene: TRBD1
v_gene: TRBV2
len: 13
abundance: -
CDR3nt: TGTGCCAGCAGTGAACAGGGGGCCGGGGAGCTGTTTTTT
CDR3aa: CASSEQGAGELFF

j_gene: TRBJ2-1
d_gene: -
v_gene: TRBV18
len: 11
abundance: -
CDR3nt: TGTGCCAGCTCACCAAGGGGGGAGCAGTTCTTC
CDR3aa: CASSPRGEQFF

j_gene: TRBJ2-7
d_gene: TRBD2
v_gene: TRBV4-1
len: 15
abundance: -
CDR3nt: TGCGCCAGCAGCCAAGATCGGGACTATGCCTACGAGCAGTACTTC
CDR3aa: CASSQDRDYAYEQYF

j_gene: TRBJ2-7
d_gene: -
v_gene: TRBV2
len: 15
abundance: -
CDR3nt: TGTGCCAGCATCCCAAGGAGCCTAAGTTCCTACGAGCAGTACTTC
CDR3aa: CASIPRSLSSYEQYF

j_gene: TRBJ2-3
d_gene: TRBD1
v_gene: TRBV30
len: 16
abundance: -
CDR3nt: TGTGCCTGGAGTGGACAGGGGAGAATTCGCACAGATACGCAGTATTTT
CDR3aa: CAWSGQGRIRTDTQYF

j_gene: TRBJ1-2
d_gene: -
v_gene: TRBV27
len: 15
abundance: -
CDR3nt: TGTGCCAGCAGAAATCAGCACCCACTCGGGTATGGCTACACCTTC
CDR3aa: CASRNQHPLGYGYTF

j_gene: TRBJ1-3
d_gene: -
v_gene: TRBV4-3
len: 17
abundance: -
CDR3nt: TGCGCCAGCAGCCAGGGGGGTACAGCTTTCTCTGGAAACACCATATATTTT
CDR3aa: CASSQGGTAFSGNTIYF

j_gene: TRBJ2-3
d_gene: TRBD2
v_gene: TRBV12-5
len: 16
abundance: -
CDR3nt: TGTGCTAGTGGTTTGTATGCGGGAGGCCTCACAGATACGCAGTATTTT
CDR3aa: CASGLYAGGLTDTQYF

j_gene: TRBJ2-2
d_gene: -
v_gene: TRBV7-9
len: 15
abundance: -
CDR3nt: TGTGCCAGCAGCCCTAAGGTCGGGGACACCGGGGAGCTGTTTTTT
CDR3aa: CASSPKVGDTGELFF

j_gene: TRBJ1-2
d_gene: TRBD1
v_gene: TRBV6-5
len: 15
abundance: once
CDR3nt: TGTGCCAGCAGTAAAGGGACAGCCGGTTCCTATGGCTACACCTTC
CDR3aa: CASSKGTAGSYGYTF

j_gene: TRBJ2-1
d_gene: -
v_gene: TRBV10-3
len: 16
abundance: -
CDR3nt: TGTGCCATCAGTGGTGTACAGGGCCAAAAATACAATGAGCAGTTCTTC
CDR3aa: CAISGVQGQKYNEQFF

j_gene: TRBJ2-1
d_gene: -
v_gene: TRBV5-1
len: 14
abundance: -
CDR3nt: TGCGCCAGCAGCCACCGGGCCTCTTCGGGAGAGCAGTTCTTC
CDR3aa: CASSHRASSGEQFF

j_gene: TRBJ2-5
d_gene: -
v_gene: TRBV11-3
len: 14
abundance: -
CDR3nt: TGTGCCAGCAGCTTAGGTCTCCAGGGAGAGACCCAGTACTTC
CDR3aa: CASSLGLQGETQYF

j_gene: TRBJ2-3
d_gene: -
v_gene: TRBV28
len: 17
abundance: -
CDR3nt: TGTGCCAGCAGTCCCCCCTCCAGGAGGCTGAGCTCAGATACGCAGTATTTT
CDR3aa: CASSPPSRRLSSDTQYF